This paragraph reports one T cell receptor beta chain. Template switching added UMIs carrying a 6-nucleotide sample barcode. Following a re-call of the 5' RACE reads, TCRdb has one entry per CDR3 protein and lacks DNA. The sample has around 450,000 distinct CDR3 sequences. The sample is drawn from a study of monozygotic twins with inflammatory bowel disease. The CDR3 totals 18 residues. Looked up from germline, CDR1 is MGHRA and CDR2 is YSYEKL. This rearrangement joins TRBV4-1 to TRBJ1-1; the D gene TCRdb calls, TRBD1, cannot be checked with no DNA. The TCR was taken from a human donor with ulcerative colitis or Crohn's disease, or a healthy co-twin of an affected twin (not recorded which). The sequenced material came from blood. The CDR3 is CASSQGQGALPADTEAFF.